Described below is a single TCR beta chain sequence and its context. The data are from a study of blood T cell repertoires in COVID-19. Study-level information: Material from acute and convalescent COVID-19 was sourced from the United States, Italy and Spain. PBMCs, B-cell-depleted T cells, or T cells were the source of the cDNA or gDNA that made up the material.

Trimming removed 5 bases from V and 5 bases from J, with 12 bases in between. This CDR3 is 13 amino acids long. Produced via immunoSEQ multiplex PCR; TCRdb's table is partial and in-frame only. This sample has 76,000 or so clones, with over 75% found just once. This sequence joins TRBV12-3 or TRBV12-4 and TRBJ1-2; D call uncertain. This receptor was identified in a man in his forties or fifties with acute or convalescent COVID-19. Sequenced input: peripheral blood. This CDR3 reads CASSDRGLYGYTF. The DNA of the CDR3 is TGTGCCAGCAGTGACCGGGGTCTATATGGCTACACCTTC.